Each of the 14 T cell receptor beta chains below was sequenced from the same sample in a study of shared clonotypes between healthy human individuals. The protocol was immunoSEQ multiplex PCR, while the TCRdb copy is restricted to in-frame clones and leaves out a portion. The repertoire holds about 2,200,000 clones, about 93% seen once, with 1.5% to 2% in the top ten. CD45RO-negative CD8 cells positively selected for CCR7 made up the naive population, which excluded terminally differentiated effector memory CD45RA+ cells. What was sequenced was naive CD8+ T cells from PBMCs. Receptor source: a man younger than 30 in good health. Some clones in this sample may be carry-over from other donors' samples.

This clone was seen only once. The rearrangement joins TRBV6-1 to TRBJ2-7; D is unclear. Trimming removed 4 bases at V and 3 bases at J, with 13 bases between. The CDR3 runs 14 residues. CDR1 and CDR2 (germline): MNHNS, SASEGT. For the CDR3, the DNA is TGTGCCAGCAGTGGGGTGGTAAGGTTCTACGAGCAGTACTTC. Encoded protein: CASSGVVRFYEQYF.

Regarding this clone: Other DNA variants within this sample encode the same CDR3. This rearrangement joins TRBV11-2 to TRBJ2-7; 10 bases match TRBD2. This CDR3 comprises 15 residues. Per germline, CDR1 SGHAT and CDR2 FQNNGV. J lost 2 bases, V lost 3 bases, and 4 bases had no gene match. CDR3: CASSLGAGGPYEQYF. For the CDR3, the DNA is TGTGCCAGCAGCTTGGGAGCGGGAGGGCCCTACGAGCAGTACTTC.

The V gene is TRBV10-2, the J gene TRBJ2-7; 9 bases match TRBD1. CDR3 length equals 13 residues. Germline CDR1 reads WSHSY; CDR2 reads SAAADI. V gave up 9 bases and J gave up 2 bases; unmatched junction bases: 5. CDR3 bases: TGCGCCAGTGGGGGACAGGGCCCCTACGAGCAGTACTTC. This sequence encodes CASGGQGPYEQYF.

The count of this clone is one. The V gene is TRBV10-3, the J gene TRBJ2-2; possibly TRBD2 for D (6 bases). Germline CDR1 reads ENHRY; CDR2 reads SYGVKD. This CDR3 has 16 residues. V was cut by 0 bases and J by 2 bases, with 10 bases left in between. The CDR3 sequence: CAISESTGRNTGELFF. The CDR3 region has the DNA TGTGCCATCAGTGAGTCTACCGGGAGAAACACCGGGGAGCTGTTTTTT.

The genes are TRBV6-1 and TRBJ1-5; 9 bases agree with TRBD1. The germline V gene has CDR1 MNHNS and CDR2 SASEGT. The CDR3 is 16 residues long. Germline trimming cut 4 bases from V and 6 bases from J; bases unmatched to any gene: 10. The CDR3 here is CASSVRDRARSQPQHF. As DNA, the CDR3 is TGTGCCAGCAGTGTCCGGGACAGGGCGAGGAGTCAGCCCCAGCATTTT.

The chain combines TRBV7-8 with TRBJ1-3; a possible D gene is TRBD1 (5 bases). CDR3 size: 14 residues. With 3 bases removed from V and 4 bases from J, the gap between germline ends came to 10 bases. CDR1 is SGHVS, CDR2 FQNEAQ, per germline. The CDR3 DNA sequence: TGTGCCAGCAGCTTTGAGGCAGGGGGAAACACCATATATTTT. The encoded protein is CASSFEAGGNTIYF.

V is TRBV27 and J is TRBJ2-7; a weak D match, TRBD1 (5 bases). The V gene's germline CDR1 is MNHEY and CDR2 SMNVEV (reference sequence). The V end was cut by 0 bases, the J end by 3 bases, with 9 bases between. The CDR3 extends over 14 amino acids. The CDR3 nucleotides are TGTGCCAGCAGTTTATCCGAGCAGGGCTACGAGCAGTACTTC. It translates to CASSLSEQGYEQYF.

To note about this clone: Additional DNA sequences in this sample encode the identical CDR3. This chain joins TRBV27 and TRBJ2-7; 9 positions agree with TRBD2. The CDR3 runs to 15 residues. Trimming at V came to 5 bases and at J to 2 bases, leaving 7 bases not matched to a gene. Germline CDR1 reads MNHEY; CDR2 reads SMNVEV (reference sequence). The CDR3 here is CASSPLAGDPYEQYF. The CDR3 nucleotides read TGTGCCAGCAGTCCTTTAGCGGGAGATCCCTACGAGCAGTACTTC.

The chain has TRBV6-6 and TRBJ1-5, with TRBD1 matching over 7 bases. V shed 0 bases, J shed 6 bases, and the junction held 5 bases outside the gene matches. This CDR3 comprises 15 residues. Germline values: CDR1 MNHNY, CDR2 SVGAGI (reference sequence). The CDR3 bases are TGTGCCAGCAGTTACTCCGGCAGGGGGGCTCAGCCCCAGCATTTT. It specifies CASSYSGRGAQPQHF.

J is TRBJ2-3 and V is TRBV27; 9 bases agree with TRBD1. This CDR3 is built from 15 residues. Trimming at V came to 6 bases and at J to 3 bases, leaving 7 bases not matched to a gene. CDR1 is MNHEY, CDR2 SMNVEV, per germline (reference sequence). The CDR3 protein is CASSPDRGGTDTQYF. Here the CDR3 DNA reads TGTGCCAGCAGCCCGGACAGGGGAGGAACAGATACGCAGTATTTT.

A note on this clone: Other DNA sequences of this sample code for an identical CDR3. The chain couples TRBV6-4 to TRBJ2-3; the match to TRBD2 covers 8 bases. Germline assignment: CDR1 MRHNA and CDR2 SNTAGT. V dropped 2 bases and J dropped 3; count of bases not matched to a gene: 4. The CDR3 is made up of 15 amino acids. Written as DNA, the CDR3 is TGTGCCAGCAGTGACAGCGGGAGTTCGACAGATACGCAGTATTTT. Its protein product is CASSDSGSSTDTQYF.

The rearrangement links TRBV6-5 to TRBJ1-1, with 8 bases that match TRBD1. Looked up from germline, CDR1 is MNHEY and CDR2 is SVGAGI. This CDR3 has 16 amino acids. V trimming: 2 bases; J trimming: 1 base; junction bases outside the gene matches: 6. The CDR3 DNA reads TGTGCCAGCAGTTACCGGGCAGGACAGGGGAACACTGAAGCTTTCTTT. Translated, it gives CASSYRAGQGNTEAFF.

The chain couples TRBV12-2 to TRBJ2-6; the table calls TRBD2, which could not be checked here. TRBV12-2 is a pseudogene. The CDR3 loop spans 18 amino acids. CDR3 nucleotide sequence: TGTGCAAGTCGCCGGAAGCGGGAGCTGGGCCCTGGGGCCAACGTCCTGACTTTC. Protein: CASRRKRELGPGANVLTF.

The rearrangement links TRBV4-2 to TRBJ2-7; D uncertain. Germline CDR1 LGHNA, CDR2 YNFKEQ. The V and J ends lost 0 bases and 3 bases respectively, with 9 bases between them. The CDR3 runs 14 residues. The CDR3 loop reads CASSQDISLYEQYF. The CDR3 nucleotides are TGTGCCAGCAGCCAAGATATTAGCCTCTACGAGCAGTACTTC.